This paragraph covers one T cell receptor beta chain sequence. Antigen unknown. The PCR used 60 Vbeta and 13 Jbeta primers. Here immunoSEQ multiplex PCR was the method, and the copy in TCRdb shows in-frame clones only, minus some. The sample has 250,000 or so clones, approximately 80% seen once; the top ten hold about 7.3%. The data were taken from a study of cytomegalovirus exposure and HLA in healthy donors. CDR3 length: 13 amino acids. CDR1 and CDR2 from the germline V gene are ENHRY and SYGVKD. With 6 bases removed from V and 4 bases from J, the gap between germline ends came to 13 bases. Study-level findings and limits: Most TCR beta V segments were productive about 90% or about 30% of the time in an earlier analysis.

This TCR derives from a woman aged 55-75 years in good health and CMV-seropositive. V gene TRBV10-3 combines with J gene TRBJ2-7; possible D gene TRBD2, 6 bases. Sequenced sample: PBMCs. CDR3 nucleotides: TGTGCCATCAGCGCGGGAAATTTTTACGAGCAGTACTTC. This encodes CAISAGNFYEQYF.